This entry concerns a single TCR beta chain. Its antigen remains unknown. This entry belongs to a study of cytomegalovirus exposure and HLA in healthy donors. The PCR made use of 60 Vbeta and 13 Jbeta primers. Measured with immunoSEQ multiplex PCR; TCRdb has only the in-frame clones, and not every one. Of around 190,000 clones in the sample, less than 80% are singletons; the top ten hold around 4.3%. Germline V gene data show CDR1 as MNHEY and CDR2 as SMNVEV (reference sequence). The trim removed 6 bases at V and 6 bases at J, leaving 9 bases unmatched. This CDR3 contains 14 residues. Findings and limits, study-wide: A later analysis linked a missense variant in DCLRE1C to the trimming of TCR beta V and J genes. Highly shared variants forming one cluster were likely a sequencing artifact. Most TCR beta V segments were productive about 90% or about 30% of the time in an earlier analysis.

J is TRBJ2-7 and V is TRBV27; 9 nucleotides align to TRBD2. This clonotype originated in a woman aged 25 to 39 in good health and CMV-seropositive. Sequenced input: PBMCs. CDR3 DNA sequence: TGTGCCAGCAGCCCAAGCGGGAGGTTGTTCGAGCAGTACTTC. Protein: CASSPSGRLFEQYF.